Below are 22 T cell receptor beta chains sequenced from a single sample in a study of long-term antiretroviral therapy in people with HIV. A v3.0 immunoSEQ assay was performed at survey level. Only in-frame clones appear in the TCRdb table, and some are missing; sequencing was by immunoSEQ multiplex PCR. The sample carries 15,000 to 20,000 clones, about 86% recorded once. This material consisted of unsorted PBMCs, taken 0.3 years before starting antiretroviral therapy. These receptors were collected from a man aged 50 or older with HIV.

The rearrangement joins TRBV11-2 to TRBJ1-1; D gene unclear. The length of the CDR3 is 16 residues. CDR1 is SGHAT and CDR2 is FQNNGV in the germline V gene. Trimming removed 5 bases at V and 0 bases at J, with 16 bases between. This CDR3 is CASSHPAPALNTEAFF. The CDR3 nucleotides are TGTGCCAGCAGCCACCCTGCCCCAGCCTTGAACACTGAAGCTTTCTTT.

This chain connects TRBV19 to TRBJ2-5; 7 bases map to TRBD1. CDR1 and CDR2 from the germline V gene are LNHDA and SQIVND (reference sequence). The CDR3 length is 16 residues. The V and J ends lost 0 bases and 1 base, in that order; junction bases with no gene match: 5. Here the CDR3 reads CASSIDTGAIQETQYF. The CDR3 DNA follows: TGTGCCAGTAGTATAGATACAGGGGCCATCCAAGAGACCCAGTACTTC.

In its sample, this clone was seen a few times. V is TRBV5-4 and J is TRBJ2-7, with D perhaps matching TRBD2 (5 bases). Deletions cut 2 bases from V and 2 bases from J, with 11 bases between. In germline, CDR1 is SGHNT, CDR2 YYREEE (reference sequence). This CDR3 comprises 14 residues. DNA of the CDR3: TGTGCCAGCAGCTTACAGAGGGAAACCTACGAGCAGTACTTC. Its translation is CASSLQRETYEQYF.

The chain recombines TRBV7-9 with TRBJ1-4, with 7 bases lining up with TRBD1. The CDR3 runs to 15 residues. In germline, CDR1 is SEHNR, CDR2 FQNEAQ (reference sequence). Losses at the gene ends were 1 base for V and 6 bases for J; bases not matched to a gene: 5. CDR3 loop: CASSLGGTGDEKLFF. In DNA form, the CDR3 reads TGTGCCAGCAGCTTAGGGGGTACAGGGGATGAAAAACTGTTTTTT.

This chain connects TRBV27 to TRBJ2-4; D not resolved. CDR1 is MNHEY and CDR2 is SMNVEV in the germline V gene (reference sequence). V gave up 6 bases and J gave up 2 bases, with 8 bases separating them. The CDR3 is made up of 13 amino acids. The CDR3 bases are TGTGCCAGCAGCTCTAGGACCAAAAACATTCAGTACTTC. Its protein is CASSSRTKNIQYF.

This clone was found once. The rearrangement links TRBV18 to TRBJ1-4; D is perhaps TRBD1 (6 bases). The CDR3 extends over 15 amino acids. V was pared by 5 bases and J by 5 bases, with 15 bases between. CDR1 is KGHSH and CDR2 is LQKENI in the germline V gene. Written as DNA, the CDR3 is TGTGCCAGCTCATCTGCCGGGGGCTCAAATGAAAAACTGTTTTTT. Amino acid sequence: CASSSAGGSNEKLFF.

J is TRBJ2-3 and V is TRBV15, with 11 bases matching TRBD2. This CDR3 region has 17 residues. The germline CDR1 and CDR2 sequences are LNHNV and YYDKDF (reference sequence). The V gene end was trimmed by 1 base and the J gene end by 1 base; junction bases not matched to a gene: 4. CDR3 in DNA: TGTGCCACCAGCAGAGTACTAGCGGGGGTCGGCACAGATACGCAGTATTTT. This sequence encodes CATSRVLAGVGTDTQYF. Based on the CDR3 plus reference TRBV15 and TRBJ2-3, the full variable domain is DAMVIQNPRYQVTQFGKPVTLSCSQTLNHNVMYWYQQKSSQAPKLLFHYYDKDFNNEADTPDNFQSRRPNTSFCFLDIRSPGLGDTAMYLCATSRVLAGVGTDTQYFGPGTRLTVL.

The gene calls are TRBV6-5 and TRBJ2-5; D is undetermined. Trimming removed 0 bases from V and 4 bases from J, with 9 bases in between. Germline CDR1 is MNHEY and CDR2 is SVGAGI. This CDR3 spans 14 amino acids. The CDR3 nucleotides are TGTGCCAGCAGTTACTCGACCCCCTCAGAGACCCAGTACTTC. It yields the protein CASSYSTPSETQYF.

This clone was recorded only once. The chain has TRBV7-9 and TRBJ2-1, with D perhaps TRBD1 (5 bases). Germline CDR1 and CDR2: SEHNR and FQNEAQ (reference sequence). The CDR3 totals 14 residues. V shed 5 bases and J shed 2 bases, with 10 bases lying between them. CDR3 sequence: CASSPPDTYNEQFF. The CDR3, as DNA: TGTGCCAGCAGCCCTCCGGACACCTACAATGAGCAGTTCTTC.

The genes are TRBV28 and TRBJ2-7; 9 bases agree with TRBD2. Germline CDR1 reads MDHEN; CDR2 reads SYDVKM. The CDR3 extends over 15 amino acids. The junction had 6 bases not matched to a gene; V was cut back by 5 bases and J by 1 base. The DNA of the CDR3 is TGTGCCAGCAGTACCATAGCGGGAGCATCCTACGAGCAGTACTTC. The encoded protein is CASSTIAGASYEQYF.

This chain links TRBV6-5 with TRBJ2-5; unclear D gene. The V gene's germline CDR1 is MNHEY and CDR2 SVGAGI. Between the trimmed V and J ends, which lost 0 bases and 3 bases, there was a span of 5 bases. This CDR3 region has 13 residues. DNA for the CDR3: TGTGCCAGCAGTTACTCGCTAGAAGAGACCCAGTACTTC. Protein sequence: CASSYSLEETQYF.

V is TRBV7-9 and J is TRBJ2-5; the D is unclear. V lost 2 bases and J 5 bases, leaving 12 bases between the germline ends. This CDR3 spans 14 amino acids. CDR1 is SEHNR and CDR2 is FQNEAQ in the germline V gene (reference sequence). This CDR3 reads CASSLRQERETQYF. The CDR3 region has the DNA TGTGCCAGCAGCTTACGTCAAGAAAGGGAGACCCAGTACTTC.

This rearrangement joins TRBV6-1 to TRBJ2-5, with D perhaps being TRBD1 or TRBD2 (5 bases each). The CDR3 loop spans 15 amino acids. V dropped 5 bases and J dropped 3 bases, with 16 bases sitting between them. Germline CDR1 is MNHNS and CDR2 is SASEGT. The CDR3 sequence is CASSPEPGRKETQYF. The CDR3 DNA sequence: TGTGCCAGCAGTCCAGAACCGGGACGCAAAGAGACCCAGTACTTC.

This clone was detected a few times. The CDR3 DNA follows: TGCAGCGTTGTAGTCGCAGGGGGACGCTTGAACACTGAAGCTTTCTTT. This translates into CSVVVAGGRLNTEAFF. The chain combines TRBV29-1 with TRBJ1-1; TRBD1 aligns across 7 bases. V lost 4 bases, J lost 0 bases, and 11 bases stayed unmatched. Germline assignment: CDR1 SQVTM and CDR2 ANQGSEA. CDR3 length: 16 amino acids.

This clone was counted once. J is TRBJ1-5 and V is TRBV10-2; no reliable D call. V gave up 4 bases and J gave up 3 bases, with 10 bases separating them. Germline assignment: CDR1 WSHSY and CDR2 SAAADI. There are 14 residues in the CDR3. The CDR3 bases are TGCGCCAGCAGTGTTCCGGGCCCCAATCAGCCCCAGCATTTT. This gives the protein CASSVPGPNQPQHF.

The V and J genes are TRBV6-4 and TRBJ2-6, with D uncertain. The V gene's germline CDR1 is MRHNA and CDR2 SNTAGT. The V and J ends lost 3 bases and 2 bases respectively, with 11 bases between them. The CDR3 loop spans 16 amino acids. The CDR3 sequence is CASSDRYGTGANVLTF. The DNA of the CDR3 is TGTGCCAGCAGTGATCGGTACGGCACTGGGGCCAACGTCCTGACTTTC.

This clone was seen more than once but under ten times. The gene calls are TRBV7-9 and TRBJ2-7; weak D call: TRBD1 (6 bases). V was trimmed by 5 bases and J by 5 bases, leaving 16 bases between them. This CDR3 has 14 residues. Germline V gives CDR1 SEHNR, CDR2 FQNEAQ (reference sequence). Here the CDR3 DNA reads TGTGCCAGCAGCCACCGACAGGCCGGGAACGAGCAGTACTTC. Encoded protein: CASSHRQAGNEQYF.

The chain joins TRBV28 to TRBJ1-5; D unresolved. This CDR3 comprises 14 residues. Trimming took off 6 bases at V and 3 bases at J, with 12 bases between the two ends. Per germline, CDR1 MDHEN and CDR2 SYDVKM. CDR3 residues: CASSPDGNNQPQHF. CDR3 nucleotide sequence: TGTGCCAGCAGCCCCGACGGAAACAATCAGCCCCAGCATTTT.

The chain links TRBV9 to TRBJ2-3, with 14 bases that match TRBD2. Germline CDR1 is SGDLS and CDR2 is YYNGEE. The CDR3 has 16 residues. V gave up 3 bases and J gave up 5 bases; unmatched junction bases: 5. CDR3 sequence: CASSAYGLAGGDTQYF. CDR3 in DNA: TGTGCCAGCAGCGCATATGGACTAGCGGGAGGAGATACGCAGTATTTT.

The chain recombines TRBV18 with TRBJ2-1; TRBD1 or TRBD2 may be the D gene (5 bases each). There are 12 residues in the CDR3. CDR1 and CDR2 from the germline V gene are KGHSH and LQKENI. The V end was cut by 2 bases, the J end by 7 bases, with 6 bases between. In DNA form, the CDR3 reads TGTGCCAGCTCACCAGGGGGAAATGAGCAGTTCTTC. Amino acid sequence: CASSPGGNEQFF.

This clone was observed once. CDR3 sequence: CASSPYRLAGGNEQFF. The CDR3 DNA follows: TGCGCCAGCAGCCCTTACCGGCTAGCGGGAGGGAATGAGCAGTTCTTC. The chain uses TRBV4-3 and TRBJ2-1, with TRBD2 matching 12 bases. V shed 4 bases, J shed 7 bases, and the junction held 8 bases outside the gene matches. The CDR3 has 16 residues. Germline assignment: CDR1 LGHNA and CDR2 YSLEER.

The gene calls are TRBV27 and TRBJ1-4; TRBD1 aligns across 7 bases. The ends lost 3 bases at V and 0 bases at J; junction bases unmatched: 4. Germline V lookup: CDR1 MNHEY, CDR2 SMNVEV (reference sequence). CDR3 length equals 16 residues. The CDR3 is CASSFRGFTTNEKLFF. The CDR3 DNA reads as TGTGCCAGCAGTTTCAGGGGGTTCACAACTAATGAAAAACTGTTTTTT.